This T cell receptor beta chain was identified in a study of blood T cell repertoires in COVID-19. Study-level information: COVID-19 samples from acute and convalescent phases originated in the United States, Italy and Spain.

Looked up from germline, CDR1 is SGHAT and CDR2 is FQNNGV. The CDR3 contains 16 residues. Deletions cut 3 bases from V and 5 bases from J, with 16 bases between. Sequencing was performed with immunoSEQ multiplex PCR; in TCRdb, only in-frame clones are kept and a portion is missing. The sample lists about 400,000 clones; about 89% were seen once. The TCR originated in a man aged 35 to 55 with acute or convalescent COVID-19. The chain uses TRBV11-2 and TRBJ2-2; D is unresolved. The sequenced sample consisted of peripheral blood. The CDR3 spells CASSFRSSFTTGELFF. The CDR3 region has the DNA TGTGCCAGCAGCTTCAGATCTAGTTTCACGACCGGGGAGCTGTTTTTT.